These 26 T cell receptor beta chains came from one sample sequenced in a study of blood T cell repertoires in COVID-19. Here immunoSEQ multiplex PCR was the method, and the copy in TCRdb shows in-frame clones only, minus some. The table has hundreds of thousands of clones, approximately 84% seen once. Sample: peripheral blood. The receptors here all came from a man aged 40-49 years with acute or convalescent COVID-19.

On this clone itself: One end of the junction varies from germline; a read error may be responsible. The chain has TRBV3-1 (or the pseudogene TRBV3-2) and TRBJ1-3; D is undetermined. The germline CDR1 and CDR2 sequences are LGHDT and YNNKEL (reference sequence). The CDR3 runs 12 residues. The chain's CDR3 is CASRSHGDTIYF. The CDR3 coding sequence is TGTGCCAGCAGATCACATGGAGACACCATATATTTT.

The CDR3 bases are TGTGCCAGCAGCCCTACAGGGTCGGTTGAAAAACTGTTTTTT. It yields the protein CASSPTGSVEKLFF. The chain joins TRBV5-4 to TRBJ1-4; TRBD1 might be the D (6 bases). V lost 4 bases, J lost 7 bases, and 14 bases lay in between. The CDR3 runs to 14 residues. The germline CDR1 and CDR2 sequences are SGHNT and YYREEE (reference sequence).

This chain links TRBV7-3 with TRBJ2-3; perhaps TRBD2 as D (6 bases). Trimming took 5 bases from V and 2 from J, leaving 17 bases between them. Germline values: CDR1 SGHTA, CDR2 FQGTGA. This CDR3 is 16 amino acids long. The CDR3 nucleotides read TGTGCCAGCAGCCTCAGACCGGGACTTACCACAGATACGCAGTATTTT. Translation gives CASSLRPGLTTDTQYF.

This clone was picked up a small number of times. The chain carries TRBV6-5 and TRBJ1-2; TRBD1 is a possible D gene (6 bases). Trimming shortened V by 5 bases and J by 7 bases, and 11 bases separated the two germline ends. CDR1 MNHEY and CDR2 SVGAGI come from the germline V gene. The CDR3 is 12 residues long. The CDR3 region is CASSPGTPGYTF. DNA of the CDR3: TGTGCCAGCAGTCCCGGGACACCTGGCTACACCTTC.

This rearrangement joins TRBV4-2 to TRBJ1-6, with 7 bases aligning to TRBD1. Germline CDR1 is LGHNA and CDR2 is YNFKEQ. The CDR3 loop spans 15 amino acids. V lost 4 bases and J lost 8; bases outside the gene matches: 8. The CDR3 DNA reads TGTGCCAGCAGCCCAGACAGGGAACATGATTCACCCCTCCACTTT. It yields the protein CASSPDREHDSPLHF.

The rearrangement links TRBV5-4 to TRBJ1-1; D possibly corresponds to TRBD1 (6 bases). The germline gives CDR1 SGHNT, CDR2 YYREEE (reference sequence). The CDR3 is 14 amino acids. The V gene lost 3 bases and the J gene lost 5 bases, with 14 bases spanning the gap. CDR3 DNA: TGTGCCAGCAGCTCAAACAGGGAGGGGACTGAAGCTTTCTTT. Translating it yields CASSSNREGTEAFF.

The sample holds a few counts of this clone. The V and J genes are TRBV28 and TRBJ2-3; maybe TRBD2 (7 bases). CDR1 and CDR2 from the germline V gene are MDHEN and SYDVKM. Trimming left V 4 bases short and J 5 bases short, with 16 bases between. The CDR3 is made up of 15 amino acids. Written as DNA, the CDR3 is TGTGCCAGCAGTTCCCCGGCGGGGGCAGAAGATACGCAGTATTTT. This sequence encodes CASSSPAGAEDTQYF.

This clone occurred once. CDR3 residues: CASSPRGTGNEKLFF. As DNA, the CDR3 is TGTGCCAGCAGTCCCCGGGGGACAGGGAACGAAAAACTGTTTTTT. The chain uses TRBV6-5 and TRBJ1-4, with 9 bases matching TRBD1. CDR3 length equals 15 residues. From germline, CDR1 is MNHEY and CDR2 SVGAGI. After removal of 5 bases from V and 8 bases from J, the junction contained 9 bases not matched to a gene.

The chain couples TRBV9 to TRBJ1-5; possibly TRBD1 for D (5 bases). The V end was cut by 3 bases, the J end by 1 base, with 20 bases between. CDR1 is SGDLS, CDR2 YYNGEE, per germline. The CDR3 is 18 residues long. DNA of the CDR3: TGTGCCAGCAGCGCTATCTTAACAGGATGTGGGAGCAATCAGCCCCAGCATTTT. It specifies CASSAILTGCGSNQPQHF.

The V and J genes are TRBV11-2 and TRBJ1-4; TRBD1 aligns across 7 bases. The V and J ends lost 4 bases and 3 bases, in that order; junction bases with no gene match: 2. The CDR3 is 14 amino acids. Per germline, CDR1 SGHAT and CDR2 FQNNGV. CDR3 coding DNA: TGTGCCAGCAGCTCGGGACAGTCTAATGAAAAACTGTTTTTT. Its translation: CASSSGQSNEKLFF.

This chain joins TRBV2 and TRBJ1-2; D is possibly TRBD1 (6 bases). Germline V gene data show CDR1 as SNHLY and CDR2 as FYNNEI. V was clipped by 6 bases and J by 7 bases, with 12 bases between them. CDR3 size: 12 residues. CDR3 sequence reads: CASRTTGPGYTF. The CDR3 nucleotides read TGTGCCAGCAGGACCACAGGGCCTGGCTACACCTTC.

V and J are TRBV15 and TRBJ1-1; D gene ambiguous. The CDR3 has 12 amino acids. V shed 9 bases and J shed 2 bases, with 10 bases lying between them. The germline CDR1 and CDR2 sequences are LNHNV and YYDKDF (reference sequence). For the CDR3, the DNA is TGTGCCACTCAACGGGATAACACTGAAGCTTTCTTT. This sequence encodes CATQRDNTEAFF.

The CDR3 DNA sequence: TGTGCCAGCAGCCAAGTTTGGGGGGACACTGAAGCTTTCTTT. It yields the protein CASSQVWGDTEAFF. The V gene is TRBV3-1 (or the pseudogene TRBV3-2), the J gene TRBJ1-1; D is perhaps TRBD1 (5 bases). Germline V gives CDR1 LGHDT, CDR2 YNNKEL (reference sequence). The CDR3 contains 14 residues. The V gene lost 1 base and the J gene lost 3 bases, with 9 bases spanning the gap.

This clone has a single count. V and J are TRBV7-8 and TRBJ1-1, with D possibly matching TRBD1 (6 bases). The V gene lost 8 bases and the J gene lost 2 bases, with 15 bases spanning the gap. Germline lookup yields CDR1 SGHVS and CDR2 FQNEAQ. The CDR3 runs to 14 residues. The CDR3 reads CASFIYGGNTEAFF. The CDR3 region has the DNA TGTGCCAGCTTTATCTATGGGGGCAACACTGAAGCTTTCTTT.

V and J are TRBV6-6 and TRBJ2-3; TRBD2 matches at 8 bases. J gave up 8 bases and V 6 bases, and 10 bases lay outside the gene matches. CDR1 is MNHNY and CDR2 is SVGAGI in the germline V gene (reference sequence). This CDR3 region has 14 residues. The CDR3 reads CASSSSGGVATQYF. The CDR3 nucleotides are TGTGCCAGCAGCAGCAGCGGGGGAGTAGCTACGCAGTATTTT.

V is TRBV25-1 and J is TRBJ1-4; D might be TRBD1 (6 bases). The CDR3 contains 14 residues. The germline gives CDR1 MGHDK, CDR2 SYGVNS. The V end lost 5 bases, the J end lost 6 bases, and 13 bases lay between the germline ends. In nucleotides, the CDR3 is TGTGCCAGCAGTCAACCGGGGGGCTATGAAAAACTGTTTTTT. It encodes CASSQPGGYEKLFF.

The gene calls are TRBV6-1 and TRBJ2-5, with D unresolved. Germline V CDR1 and CDR2: MNHNS, SASEGT. The CDR3 runs 11 residues. V was pared by 3 bases and J by 5 bases, with 4 bases between. The CDR3 is CASSESETQYF. The CDR3 DNA follows: TGTGCCAGCAGTGAGAGCGAGACCCAGTACTTC.

The gene calls are TRBV28 and TRBJ1-1; D unresolved. V lost 3 bases to trimming and J lost 4 bases, with 6 bases between them. From germline, CDR1 is MDHEN and CDR2 SYDVKM. The CDR3 runs 12 residues. The CDR3 loop is CASSFSFTEAFF. CDR3 sequence (DNA): TGTGCCAGCAGTTTCTCCTTCACTGAAGCTTTCTTT.

The gene calls are TRBV27 and TRBJ2-1, with 7 bases that match TRBD2. V dropped 7 bases and J dropped 0; count of bases not matched to a gene: 9. Looked up from germline, CDR1 is MNHEY and CDR2 is SMNVEV (reference sequence). The CDR3 length is 16 residues. DNA of the CDR3: TGTGCCAGCACTTCACCCGGGGGGAGCTCCTACAATGAGCAGTTCTTC. Encoded protein: CASTSPGGSSYNEQFF.

This clone was observed once. The rearrangement joins TRBV9 to TRBJ2-7; TRBD1 agrees at 7 bases. Germline V CDR1 and CDR2: SGDLS, YYNGEE. Unmatched junction bases numbered 12, after V lost 4 bases and J lost 2 bases. This CDR3 is 16 amino acids long. Here the CDR3 reads CASSPRGIGTAYEQYF. The CDR3 DNA follows: TGTGCCAGCAGCCCTAGAGGAATAGGGACAGCCTACGAGCAGTACTTC.

The V call is TRBV7-6, the J call TRBJ2-5; D unresolved. Per germline, CDR1 SGHVS and CDR2 FNYEAQ. V was clipped by 5 bases and J by 7 bases, with 8 bases between them. The CDR3 consists of 11 residues. This CDR3 is CASSPPGTQYF. The CDR3 DNA is TGTGCCAGCAGCCCTCCCGGGACCCAGTACTTC.

The rearrangement links TRBV3-1 (or the pseudogene TRBV3-2) to TRBJ2-1, with 7 positions matching TRBD2. V trimming: 5 bases; J trimming: 1 base; junction bases outside the gene matches: 5. Looked up from germline, CDR1 is LGHDT and CDR2 is YNNKEL (reference sequence). The CDR3 runs 15 residues. The chain's CDR3 is CASSVLANSYNEQFF. The DNA for the CDR3 is TGTGCCAGCAGCGTACTAGCGAATTCCTACAATGAGCAGTTCTTC.

V and J are TRBV12-3 or TRBV12-4 and TRBJ1-1, with no clear D. CDR3 length equals 12 residues. Trimming pared 1 base from V and 11 bases from J, leaving 11 bases between. The CDR3 DNA is TGTGCCAGCAGTTTAGGGGTAGTCGGGGCTTTCTTT. It is translated as CASSLGVVGAFF.

The chain is built from TRBV19 and TRBJ2-3, with TRBD2 matching 8 bases. This CDR3 is built from 14 residues. Germline V gene data show CDR1 as LNHDA and CDR2 as SQIVND (reference sequence). V trimming: 9 bases; J trimming: 0 bases; junction bases outside the gene matches: 5. CDR3 loop: CASRPGGSTDTQYF. Here the CDR3 DNA reads TGTGCCAGCCGCCCGGGGGGGAGCACAGATACGCAGTATTTT.

This clone showed up just a few times. The genes are TRBV6-1 and TRBJ1-5, with D possibly TRBD1 on 6 matching bases. Trimming left V 1 base short and J 6 bases short, with 13 bases between. This CDR3 has 15 amino acids. Germline-derived CDR1 and CDR2 are MNHNS and SASEGT. The CDR3: CASSEGTGSSQPQHF. CDR3 sequence (DNA): TGTGCCAGCAGTGAAGGAACAGGGTCGAGTCAGCCCCAGCATTTT.

The chain has TRBV30 and TRBJ1-1; 9 nucleotides align to TRBD1. The CDR3 sequence is 15 residues long. Germline V CDR1 and CDR2: GTSNPN, SVGIG (reference sequence). The V and J ends lost 2 bases and 7 bases, in that order; junction bases with no gene match: 11. The CDR3 protein is CAWSFNRGRRGEAFF. The DNA of the CDR3 is TGTGCCTGGAGTTTTAACAGGGGGCGGAGGGGTGAAGCTTTCTTT.